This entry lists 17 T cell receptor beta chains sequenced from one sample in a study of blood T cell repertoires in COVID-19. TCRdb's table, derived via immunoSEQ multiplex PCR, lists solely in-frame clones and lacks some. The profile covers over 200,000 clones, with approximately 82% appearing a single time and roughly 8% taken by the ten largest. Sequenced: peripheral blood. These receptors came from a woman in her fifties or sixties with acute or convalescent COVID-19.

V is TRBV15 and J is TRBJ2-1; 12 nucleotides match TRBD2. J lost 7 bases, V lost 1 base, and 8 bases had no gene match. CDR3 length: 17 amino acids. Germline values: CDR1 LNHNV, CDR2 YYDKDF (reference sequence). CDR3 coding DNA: TGTGCCACCAGCAGAGTGGCTAGCGGGAGGGCCGGGAATGAGCAGTTCTTC. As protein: CATSRVASGRAGNEQFF.

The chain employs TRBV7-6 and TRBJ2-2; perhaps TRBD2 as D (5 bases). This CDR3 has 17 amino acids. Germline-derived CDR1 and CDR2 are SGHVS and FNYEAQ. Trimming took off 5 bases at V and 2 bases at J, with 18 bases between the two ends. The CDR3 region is CASSPGLIHRNTGELFF. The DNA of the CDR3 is TGTGCCAGCAGCCCAGGACTTATCCATCGTAACACCGGGGAGCTGTTTTTT.

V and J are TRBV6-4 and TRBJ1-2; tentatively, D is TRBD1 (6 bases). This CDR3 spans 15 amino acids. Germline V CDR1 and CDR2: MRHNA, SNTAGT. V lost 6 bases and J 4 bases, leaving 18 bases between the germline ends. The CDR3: CASSAGTLTGYGYTF. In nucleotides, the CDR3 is TGTGCCAGCAGCGCCGGGACACTAACCGGCTATGGCTACACCTTC.

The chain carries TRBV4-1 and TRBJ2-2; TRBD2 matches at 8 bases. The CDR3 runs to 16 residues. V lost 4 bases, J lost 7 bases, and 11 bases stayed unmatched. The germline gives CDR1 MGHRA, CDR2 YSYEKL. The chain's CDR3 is CASSLPGGGRDGELFF. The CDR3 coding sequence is TGCGCCAGCAGCCTTCCGGGAGGGGGGCGAGACGGGGAGCTGTTTTTT.

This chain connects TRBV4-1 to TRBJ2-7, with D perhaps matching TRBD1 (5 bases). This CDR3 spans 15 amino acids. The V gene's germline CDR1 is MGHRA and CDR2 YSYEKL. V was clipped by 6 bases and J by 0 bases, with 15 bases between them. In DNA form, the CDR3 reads TGCGCCAGCAGTGCGAAGAGCGACAGCTCCTACGAGCAGTACTTC. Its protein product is CASSAKSDSSYEQYF.

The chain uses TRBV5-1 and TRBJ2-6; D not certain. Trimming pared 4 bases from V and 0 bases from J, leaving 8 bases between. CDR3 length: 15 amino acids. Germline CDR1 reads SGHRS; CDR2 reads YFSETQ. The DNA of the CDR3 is TGCGCCAGCAGCGCGTCGAACTCTGGGGCCAACGTCCTGACTTTC. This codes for CASSASNSGANVLTF.

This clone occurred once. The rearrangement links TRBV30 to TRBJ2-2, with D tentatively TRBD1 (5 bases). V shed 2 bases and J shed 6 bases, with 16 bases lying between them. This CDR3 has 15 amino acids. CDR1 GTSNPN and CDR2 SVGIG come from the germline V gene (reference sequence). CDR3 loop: CAWSLLGLVSGELFF. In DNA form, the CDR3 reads TGTGCCTGGAGTCTCCTGGGGCTAGTTTCCGGGGAGCTGTTTTTT.

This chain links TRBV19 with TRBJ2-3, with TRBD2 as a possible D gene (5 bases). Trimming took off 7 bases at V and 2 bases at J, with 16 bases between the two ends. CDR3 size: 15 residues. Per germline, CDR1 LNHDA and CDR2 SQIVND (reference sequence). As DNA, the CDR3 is TGTGCCAGTAACTCTCCTAGCAGAAACACAGATACGCAGTATTTT. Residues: CASNSPSRNTDTQYF. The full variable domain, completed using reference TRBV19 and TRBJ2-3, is DGGITQSPKYLFRKEGQNVTLSCEQNLNHDAMYWYRQDPGQGLRLIYYSQIVNDFQKGDIAEGYSVSREKKESFPLTVTSAQKNPTAFYLCASNSPSRNTDTQYFGPGTRLTVL.

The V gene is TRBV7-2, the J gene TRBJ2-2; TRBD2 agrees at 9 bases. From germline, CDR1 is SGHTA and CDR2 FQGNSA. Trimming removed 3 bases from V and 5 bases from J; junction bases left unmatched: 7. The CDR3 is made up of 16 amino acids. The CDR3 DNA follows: TGTGCCAGCAGCTTGGGGGGACTAGCAGAGACCGGGGAGCTGTTTTTT. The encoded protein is CASSLGGLAETGELFF.

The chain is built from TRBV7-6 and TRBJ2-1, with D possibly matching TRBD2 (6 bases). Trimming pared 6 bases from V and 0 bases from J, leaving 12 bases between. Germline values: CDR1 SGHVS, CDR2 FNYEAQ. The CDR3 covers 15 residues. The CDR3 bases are TGTGCCAGCAGTTCGAGGACTACCTCCTACAATGAGCAGTTCTTC. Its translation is CASSSRTTSYNEQFF.

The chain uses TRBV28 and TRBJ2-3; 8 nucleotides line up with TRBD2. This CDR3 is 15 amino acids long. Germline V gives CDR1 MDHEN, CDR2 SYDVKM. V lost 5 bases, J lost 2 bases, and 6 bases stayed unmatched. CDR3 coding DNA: TGTGCCAGCAGTCCGGGGGGGGATTACACAGATACGCAGTATTTT. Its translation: CASSPGGDYTDTQYF. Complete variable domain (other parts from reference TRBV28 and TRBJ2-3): DVKVTQSSRYLVKRTGEKVFLECVQDMDHENMFWYRQDPGLGLRLIYFSYDVKMKEKGDIPEGYSVSREKKERFSLILESASTNQTSMYLCASSPGGDYTDTQYFGPGTRLTVL.

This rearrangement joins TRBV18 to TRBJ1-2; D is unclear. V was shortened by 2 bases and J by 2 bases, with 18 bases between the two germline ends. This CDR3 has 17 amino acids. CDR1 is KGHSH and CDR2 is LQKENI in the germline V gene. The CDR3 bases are TGTGCCAGCTCACCAGGTGACGGAGCCGAGGTGAACTATGGCTACACCTTC. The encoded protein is CASSPGDGAEVNYGYTF.

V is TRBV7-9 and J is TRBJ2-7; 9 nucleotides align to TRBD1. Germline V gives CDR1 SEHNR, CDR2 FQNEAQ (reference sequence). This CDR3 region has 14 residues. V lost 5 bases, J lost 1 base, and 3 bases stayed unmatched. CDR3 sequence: CASSTGTGSYEQYF. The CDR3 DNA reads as TGTGCCAGCAGCACCGGGACAGGGTCCTACGAGCAGTACTTC.

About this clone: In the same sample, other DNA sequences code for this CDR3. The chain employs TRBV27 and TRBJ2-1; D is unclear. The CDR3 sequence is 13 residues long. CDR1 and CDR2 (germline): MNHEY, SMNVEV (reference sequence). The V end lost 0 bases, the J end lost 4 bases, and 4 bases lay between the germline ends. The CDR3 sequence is CASSLSSYNEQFF. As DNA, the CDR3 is TGTGCCAGCAGTTTATCCTCTTACAATGAGCAGTTCTTC.

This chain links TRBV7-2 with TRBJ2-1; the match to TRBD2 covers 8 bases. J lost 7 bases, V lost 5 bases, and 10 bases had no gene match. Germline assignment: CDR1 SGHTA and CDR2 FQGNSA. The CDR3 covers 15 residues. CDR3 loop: CASSRNPTSGNEQFF. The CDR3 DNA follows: TGTGCCAGCAGCCGTAACCCCACTAGCGGAAATGAGCAGTTCTTC.

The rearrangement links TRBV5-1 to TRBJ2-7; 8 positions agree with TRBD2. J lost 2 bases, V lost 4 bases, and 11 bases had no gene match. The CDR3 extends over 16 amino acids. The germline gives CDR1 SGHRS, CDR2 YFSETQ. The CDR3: CASSQGLGGGPYEQYF. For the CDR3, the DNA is TGCGCCAGCAGCCAAGGATTGGGCGGGGGGCCCTACGAGCAGTACTTC. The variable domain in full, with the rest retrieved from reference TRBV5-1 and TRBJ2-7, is KAGVTQTPRYLIKTRGQQVTLSCSPISGHRSVSWYQQTPGQGLQFLFEYFSETQRNKGNFPGRFSGRQFSNSRSEMNVSTLELGDSALYLCASSQGLGGGPYEQYFGPGTRLTVT.

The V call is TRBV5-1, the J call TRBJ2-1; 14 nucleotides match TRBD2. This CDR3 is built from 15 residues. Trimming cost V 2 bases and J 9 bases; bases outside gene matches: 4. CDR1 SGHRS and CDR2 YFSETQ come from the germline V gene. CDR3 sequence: CASSFGTSGSGEQFF. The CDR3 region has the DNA TGCGCCAGCAGCTTCGGGACTAGCGGGAGCGGTGAGCAGTTCTTC.